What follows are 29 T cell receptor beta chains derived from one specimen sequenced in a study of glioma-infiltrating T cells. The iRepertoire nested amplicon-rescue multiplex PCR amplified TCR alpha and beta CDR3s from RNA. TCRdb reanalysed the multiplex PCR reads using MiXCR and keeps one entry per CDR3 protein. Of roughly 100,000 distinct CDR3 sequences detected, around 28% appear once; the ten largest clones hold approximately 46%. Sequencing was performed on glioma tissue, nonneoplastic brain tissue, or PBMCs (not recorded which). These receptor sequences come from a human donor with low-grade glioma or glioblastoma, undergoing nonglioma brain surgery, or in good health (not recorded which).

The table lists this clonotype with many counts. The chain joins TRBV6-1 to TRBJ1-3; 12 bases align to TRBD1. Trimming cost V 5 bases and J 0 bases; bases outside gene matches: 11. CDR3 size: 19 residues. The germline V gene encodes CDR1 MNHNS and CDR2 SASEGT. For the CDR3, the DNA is TGTGCCAGCAGTTATTCCGGGACAGGGGGCTCCTACTCTGGAAACACCATATATTTT. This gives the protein CASSYSGTGGSYSGNTIYF.

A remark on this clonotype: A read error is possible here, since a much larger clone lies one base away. The CDR3 region has the DNA TGTGCCAGCGGCTACAGGGGGTTTGAAACCGGGGAGCTGTTTTTT. Protein sequence: CASGYRGFETGELFF. The chain links TRBV7-2 to TRBJ2-2; 8 bases are a match to TRBD1. Germline assignment: CDR1 SGHTA and CDR2 FQGNSA. The CDR3 length is 15 residues. The trim removed 8 bases at V and 5 bases at J, leaving 10 bases unmatched.

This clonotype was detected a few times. CDR3 DNA: TGCGCCAGCAGCCAAGCCCTTGGGGCCGGCGGTAGCAATCAGCCCCAGCATTTT. Protein sequence: CASSQALGAGGSNQPQHF. The chain recombines TRBV4-1 with TRBJ1-5, with D possibly being TRBD1 (5 bases). The CDR3 runs 18 residues. CDR1 is MGHRA and CDR2 is YSYEKL in the germline V gene. Trimming shortened V by 1 base and J by 0 bases, and 16 bases separated the two germline ends.

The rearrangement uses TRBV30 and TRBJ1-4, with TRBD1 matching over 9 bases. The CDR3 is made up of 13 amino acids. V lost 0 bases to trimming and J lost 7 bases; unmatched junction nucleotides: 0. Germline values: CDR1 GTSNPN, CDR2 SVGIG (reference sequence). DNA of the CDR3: TGTGCCTGGAGTGTACAGGGGGCTGAAAAACTGTTTTTT. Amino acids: CAWSVQGAEKLFF.

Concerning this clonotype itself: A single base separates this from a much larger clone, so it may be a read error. The CDR3 coding sequence is TGTGCCAGCTCACCAGAAAGGCAGAGCGAGCAGTTCTTC. As protein: CASSPERQSEQFF. This chain uses TRBV18 with TRBJ2-1; no firm D call. Trimming left V 2 bases short and J 10 bases short, with 12 bases between. This CDR3 spans 13 amino acids. Looked up from germline, CDR1 is KGHSH and CDR2 is LQKENI.

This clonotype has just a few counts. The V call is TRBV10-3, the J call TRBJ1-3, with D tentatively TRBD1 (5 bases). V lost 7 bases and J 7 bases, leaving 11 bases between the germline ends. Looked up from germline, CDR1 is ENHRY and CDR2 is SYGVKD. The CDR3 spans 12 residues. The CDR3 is CAIKGSSNTIYF. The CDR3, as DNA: TGTGCCATCAAGGGGAGCTCGAACACCATATATTTT.

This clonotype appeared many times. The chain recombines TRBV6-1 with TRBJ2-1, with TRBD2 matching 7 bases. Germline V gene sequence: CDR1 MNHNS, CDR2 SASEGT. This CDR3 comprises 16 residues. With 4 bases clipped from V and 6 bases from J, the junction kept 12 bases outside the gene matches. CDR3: CASSVPPRGLSNEQFF. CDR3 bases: TGTGCCAGCAGTGTCCCCCCCCGGGGACTAAGCAATGAGCAGTTCTTC.

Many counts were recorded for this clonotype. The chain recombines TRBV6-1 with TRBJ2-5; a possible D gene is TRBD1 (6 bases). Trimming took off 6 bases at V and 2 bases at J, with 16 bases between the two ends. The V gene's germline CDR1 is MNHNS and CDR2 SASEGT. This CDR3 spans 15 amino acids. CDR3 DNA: TGTGCCAGCAGATCATCCGGGACATCACAAGAGACCCAGTACTTC. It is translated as CASRSSGTSQETQYF.

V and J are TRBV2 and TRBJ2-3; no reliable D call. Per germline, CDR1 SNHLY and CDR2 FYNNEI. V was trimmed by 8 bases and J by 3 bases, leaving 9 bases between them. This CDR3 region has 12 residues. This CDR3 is CASARETDTQYF. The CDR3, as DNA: TGTGCCAGCGCTAGGGAAACAGATACGCAGTATTTT.

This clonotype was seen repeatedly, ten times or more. Here the CDR3 reads CAAGTGSSYEQYF. As DNA, the CDR3 is TGTGCCGCTGGGACAGGAAGCTCCTACGAGCAGTACTTC. The gene calls are TRBV6-1 and TRBJ2-7, with 8 nucleotides matching TRBD1. Germline V gives CDR1 MNHNS, CDR2 SASEGT. CDR3 length: 13 residues. The trim removed 11 bases at V and 0 bases at J, leaving 6 bases unmatched.

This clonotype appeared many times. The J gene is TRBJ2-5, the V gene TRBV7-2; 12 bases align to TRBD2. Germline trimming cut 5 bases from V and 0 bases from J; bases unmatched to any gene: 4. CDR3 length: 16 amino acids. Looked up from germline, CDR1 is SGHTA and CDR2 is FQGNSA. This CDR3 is CASSPTSGGYQETQYF. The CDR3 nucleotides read TGTGCCAGCAGCCCTACTAGCGGGGGGTACCAAGAGACCCAGTACTTC.

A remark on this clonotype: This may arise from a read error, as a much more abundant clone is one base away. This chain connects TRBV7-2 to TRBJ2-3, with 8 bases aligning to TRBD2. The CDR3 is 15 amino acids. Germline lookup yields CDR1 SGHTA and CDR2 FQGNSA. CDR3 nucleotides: TGTGCCTCCCATCCGCCGGGGGGGTACACAAATACGCAGTATTTT. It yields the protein CASHPPGGYTNTQYF.

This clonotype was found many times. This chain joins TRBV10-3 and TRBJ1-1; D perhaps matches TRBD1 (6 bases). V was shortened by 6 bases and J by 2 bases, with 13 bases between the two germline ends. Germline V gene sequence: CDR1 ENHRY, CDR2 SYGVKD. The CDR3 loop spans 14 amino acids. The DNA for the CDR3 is TGTGCCATCAGCCTACAGGGTAGCAACACTGAAGCTTTCTTT. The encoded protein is CAISLQGSNTEAFF.

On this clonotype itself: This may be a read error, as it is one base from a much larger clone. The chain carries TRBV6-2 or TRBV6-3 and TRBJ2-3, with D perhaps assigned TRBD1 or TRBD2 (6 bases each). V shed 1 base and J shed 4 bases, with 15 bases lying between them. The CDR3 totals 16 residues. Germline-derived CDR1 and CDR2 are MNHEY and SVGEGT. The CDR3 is CASSYWTNGGPDTQYF. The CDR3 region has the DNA TGTGCCAGCAGTTACTGGACCAATGGGGGGCCAGATACGCAGTATTTT.

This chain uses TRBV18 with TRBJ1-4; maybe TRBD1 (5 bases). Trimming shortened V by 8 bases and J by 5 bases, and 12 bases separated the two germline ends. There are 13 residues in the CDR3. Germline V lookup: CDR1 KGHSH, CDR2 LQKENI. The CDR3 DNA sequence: TGTGCCAGCACCAGGGCCATAAATGAAAAACTGTTTTTT. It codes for CASTRAINEKLFF.

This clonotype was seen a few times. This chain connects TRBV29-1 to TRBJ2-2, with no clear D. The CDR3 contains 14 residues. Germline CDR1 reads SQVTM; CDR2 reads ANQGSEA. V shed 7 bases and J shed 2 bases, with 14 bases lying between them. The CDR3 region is CSARLQANTGELFF. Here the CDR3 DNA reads TGCAGCGCACGGCTGCAGGCAAACACCGGGGAGCTGTTTTTT.

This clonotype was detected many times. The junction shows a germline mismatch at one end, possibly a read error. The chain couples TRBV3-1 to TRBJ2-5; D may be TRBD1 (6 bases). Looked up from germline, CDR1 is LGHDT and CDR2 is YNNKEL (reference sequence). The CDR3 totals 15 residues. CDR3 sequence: CASRRTGTQQETRYF. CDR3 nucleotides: TGTGCCAGCAGACGTACCGGGACACAGCAAGAGACCCGGTACTTC.

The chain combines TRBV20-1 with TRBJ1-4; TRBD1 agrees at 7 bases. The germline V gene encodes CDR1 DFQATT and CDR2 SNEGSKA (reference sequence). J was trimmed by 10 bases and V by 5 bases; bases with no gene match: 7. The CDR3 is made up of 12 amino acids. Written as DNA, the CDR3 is TGCAGTGCTCACCAGGGGGGAGGAAAACTGTTTTTT. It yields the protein CSAHQGGGKLFF.

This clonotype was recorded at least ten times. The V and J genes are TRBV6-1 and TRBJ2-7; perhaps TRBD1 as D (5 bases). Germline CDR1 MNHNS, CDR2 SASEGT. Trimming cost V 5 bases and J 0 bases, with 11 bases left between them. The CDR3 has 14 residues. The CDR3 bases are TGTGCCAGCAGTACCGGACACTCCTCCTACGAGCAGTACTTC. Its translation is CASSTGHSSYEQYF.

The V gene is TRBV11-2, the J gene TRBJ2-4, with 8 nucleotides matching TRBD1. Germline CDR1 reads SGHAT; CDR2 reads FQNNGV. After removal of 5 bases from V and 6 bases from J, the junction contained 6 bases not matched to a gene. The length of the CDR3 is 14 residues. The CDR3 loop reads CASSPETGVNIQYF. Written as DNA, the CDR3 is TGTGCCAGCAGCCCGGAGACAGGGGTAAACATTCAGTACTTC.

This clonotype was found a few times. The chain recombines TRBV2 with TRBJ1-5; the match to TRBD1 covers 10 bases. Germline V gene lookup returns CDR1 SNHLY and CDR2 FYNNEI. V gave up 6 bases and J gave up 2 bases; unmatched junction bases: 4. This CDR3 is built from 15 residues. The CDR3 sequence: CASSQGQGRNQPQHF. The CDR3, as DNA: TGTGCCAGCAGCCAGGGACAGGGGCGCAATCAGCCCCAGCATTTT.

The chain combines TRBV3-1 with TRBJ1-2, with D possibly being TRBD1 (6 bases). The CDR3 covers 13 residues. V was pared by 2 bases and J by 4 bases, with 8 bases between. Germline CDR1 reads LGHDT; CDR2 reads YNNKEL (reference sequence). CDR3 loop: CASSQTGAYGYTF. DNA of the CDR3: TGTGCCAGCAGCCAAACGGGGGCCTATGGCTACACCTTC.

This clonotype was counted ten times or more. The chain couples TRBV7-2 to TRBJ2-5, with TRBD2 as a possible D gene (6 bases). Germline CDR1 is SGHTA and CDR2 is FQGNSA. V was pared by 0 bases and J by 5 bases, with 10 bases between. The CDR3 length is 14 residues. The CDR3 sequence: CASSLAFGGETQYF. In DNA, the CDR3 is TGTGCCAGCAGCTTAGCATTCGGGGGTGAGACCCAGTACTTC.

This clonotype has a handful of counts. CDR3: CASSADASGNTIYF. CDR3 bases: TGTGCCAGCAGCGCCGACGCCTCTGGAAACACCATATATTTT. The V call is TRBV7-9, the J call TRBJ1-3, with D unclear. The CDR3 contains 14 residues. Trimming took off 5 bases at V and 0 bases at J, with 8 bases between the two ends. Looked up from germline, CDR1 is SEHNR and CDR2 is FQNEAQ (reference sequence).

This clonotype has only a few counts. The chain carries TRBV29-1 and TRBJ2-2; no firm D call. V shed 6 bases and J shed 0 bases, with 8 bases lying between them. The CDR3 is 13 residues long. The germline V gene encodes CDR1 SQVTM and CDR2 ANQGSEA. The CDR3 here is CSVLYPNTGELFF. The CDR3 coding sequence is TGCAGCGTCCTTTATCCGAACACCGGGGAGCTGTTTTTT.

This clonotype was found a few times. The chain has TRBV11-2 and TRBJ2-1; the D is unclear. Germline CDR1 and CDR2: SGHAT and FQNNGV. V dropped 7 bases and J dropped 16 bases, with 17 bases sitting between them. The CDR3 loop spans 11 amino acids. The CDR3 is CASMDSPPRFF. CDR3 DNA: TGTGCCAGCATGGATTCTCCGCCTCGCTTCTTC.

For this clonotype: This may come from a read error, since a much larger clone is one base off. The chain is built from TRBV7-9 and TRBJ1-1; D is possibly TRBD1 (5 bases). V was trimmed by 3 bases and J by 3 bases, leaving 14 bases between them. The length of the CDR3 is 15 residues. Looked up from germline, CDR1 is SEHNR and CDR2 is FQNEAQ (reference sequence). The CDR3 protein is CASSLTIDRDTEAFF. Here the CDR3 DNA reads TGTGCCAGCAGCTTGACCATCGACAGAGACACTGAAGCTTTCTTT.

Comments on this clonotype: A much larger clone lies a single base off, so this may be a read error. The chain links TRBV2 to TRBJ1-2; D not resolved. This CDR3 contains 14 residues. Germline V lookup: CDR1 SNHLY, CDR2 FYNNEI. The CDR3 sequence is CASIEDGSNYGYTF. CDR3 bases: TGTGCCAGCATTGAAGATGGGTCCAACTATGGCTACACCTTC.

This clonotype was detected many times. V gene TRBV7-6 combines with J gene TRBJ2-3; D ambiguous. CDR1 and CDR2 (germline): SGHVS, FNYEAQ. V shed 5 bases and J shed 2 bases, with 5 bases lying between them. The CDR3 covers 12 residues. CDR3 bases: TGTGCCAGCAGCGCCCACACAGATACGCAGTATTTT. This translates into CASSAHTDTQYF.